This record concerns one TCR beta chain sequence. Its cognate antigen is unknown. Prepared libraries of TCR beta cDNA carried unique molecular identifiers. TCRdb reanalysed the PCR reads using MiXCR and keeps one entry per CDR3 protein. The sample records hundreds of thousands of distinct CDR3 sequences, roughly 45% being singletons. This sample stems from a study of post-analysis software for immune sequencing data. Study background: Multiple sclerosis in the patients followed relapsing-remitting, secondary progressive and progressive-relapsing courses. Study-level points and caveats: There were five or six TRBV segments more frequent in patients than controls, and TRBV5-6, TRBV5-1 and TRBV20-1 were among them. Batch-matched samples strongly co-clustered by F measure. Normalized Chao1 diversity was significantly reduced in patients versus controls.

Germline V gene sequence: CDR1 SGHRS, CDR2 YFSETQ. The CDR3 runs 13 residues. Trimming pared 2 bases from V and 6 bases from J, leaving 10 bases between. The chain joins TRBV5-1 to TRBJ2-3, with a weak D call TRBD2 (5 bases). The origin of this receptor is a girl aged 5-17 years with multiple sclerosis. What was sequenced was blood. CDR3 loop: CASSFETGDTQYF. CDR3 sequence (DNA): TGCGCCAGCAGCTTTGAGACGGGGGATACGCAGTATTTT. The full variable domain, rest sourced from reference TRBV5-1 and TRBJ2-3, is KAGVTQTPRYLIKTRGQQVTLSCSPISGHRSVSWYQQTPGQGLQFLFEYFSETQRNKGNFPGRFSGRQFSNSRSEMNVSTLELGDSALYLCASSFETGDTQYFGPGTRLTVL.